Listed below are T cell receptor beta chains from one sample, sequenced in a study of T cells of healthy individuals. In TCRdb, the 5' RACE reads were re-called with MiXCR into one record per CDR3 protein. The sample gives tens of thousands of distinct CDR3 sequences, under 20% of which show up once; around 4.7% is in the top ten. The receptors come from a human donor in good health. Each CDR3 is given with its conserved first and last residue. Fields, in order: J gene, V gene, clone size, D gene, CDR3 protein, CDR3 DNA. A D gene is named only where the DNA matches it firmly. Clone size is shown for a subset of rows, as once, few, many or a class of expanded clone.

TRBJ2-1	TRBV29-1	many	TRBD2	CSVKGLAGEGSFSYNEQFF	TGCAGCGTTAAGGGACTAGCGGGAGAAGGGAGTTTTAGCTACAATGAGCAGTTCTTC
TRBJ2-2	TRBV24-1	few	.	CAAKGTGELFF	TGTGCCGCTAAGGGGACCGGGGAGCTGTTTTTT
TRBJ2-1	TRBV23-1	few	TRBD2	CASSQREGHNEQFF	TGCGCCAGCAGTCAGCGGGAGGGTCACAATGAGCAGTTCTTC
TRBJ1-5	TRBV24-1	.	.	CATSDQNQPQHF	TGTGCCACCAGTGACCAGAATCAGCCCCAGCATTTT
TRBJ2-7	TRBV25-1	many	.	CASSVSRGYYEQYF	TGTGCCAGCAGTGTGTCACGAGGTTACTACGAGCAGTACTTC
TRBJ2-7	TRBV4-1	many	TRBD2	CASSQVASGGSHEQYF	TGCGCCAGCAGCCAAGTGGCTAGCGGGGGATCCCACGAGCAGTACTTC
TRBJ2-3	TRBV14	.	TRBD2	CASSRLASSDTQYF	TGTGCCAGCAGCCGACTAGCAAGCTCAGATACGCAGTATTTT
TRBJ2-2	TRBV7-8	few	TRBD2	CASSLVTSGRNTGELFF	TGTGCCAGCAGCTTAGTGACTAGCGGGAGGAACACCGGGGAGCTGTTTTTT
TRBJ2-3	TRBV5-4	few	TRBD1	CASSPGQNTDTQYF	TGTGCCAGCAGCCCGGGACAGAACACAGATACGCAGTATTTT
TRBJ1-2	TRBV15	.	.	CATSGGGYNYGYTF	TGTGCCACCAGCGGCGGGGGCTATAACTATGGCTACACCTTC
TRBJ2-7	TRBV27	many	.	CASRRGTGSEQYF	TGTGCCAGCAGGCGGGGGACAGGATCCGAGCAGTACTTC
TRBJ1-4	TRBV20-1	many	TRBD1	CSARGVQGIGEKLFF	TGCAGTGCTAGAGGGGTACAGGGGATTGGGGAAAAACTGTTTTTT
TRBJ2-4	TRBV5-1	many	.	CASSSGLAKNIQYF	TGCGCCAGCAGCTCCGGACTAGCCAAAAACATTCAGTACTTC
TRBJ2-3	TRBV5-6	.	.	CASSPTTVDTQYF	TGTGCCAGCAGCCCAACAACCGTCGATACGCAGTATTTT
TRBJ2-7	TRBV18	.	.	CASSPPFGAVEQYF	TGTGCCAGCTCACCCCCCTTCGGAGCGGTCGAGCAGTACTTC
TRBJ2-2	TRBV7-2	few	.	CASSHPLGGPNTGELFF	TGTGCCAGCAGCCACCCCCTCGGGGGTCCTAACACCGGGGAGCTGTTTTTT
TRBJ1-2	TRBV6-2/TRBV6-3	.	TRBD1	CASSATGTGQNGYTF	TGTGCCAGCAGCGCAACCGGGACAGGGCAGAATGGCTACACCTTC
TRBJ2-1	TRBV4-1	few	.	CASSQVSVAGDEQFF	TGCGCCAGCAGCCAAGTTTCAGTGGCCGGGGATGAGCAGTTCTTC
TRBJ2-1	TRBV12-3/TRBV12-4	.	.	CASSPRVNEQFF	TGTGCCAGCAGCCCGCGCGTGAATGAGCAGTTCTTC
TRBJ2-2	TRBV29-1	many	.	CSVLRDRPGELFF	TGCAGCGTCCTAAGGGACCGGCCCGGGGAGCTGTTTTTT
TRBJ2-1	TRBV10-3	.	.	CAIRADRSSYNEQFF	TGTGCCATCAGAGCGGACAGAAGCTCCTACAATGAGCAGTTCTTC
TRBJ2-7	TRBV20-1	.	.	CSARETARRSYEQYF	TGCAGTGCTAGAGAAACAGCCCGACGCTCCTACGAGCAGTACTTC
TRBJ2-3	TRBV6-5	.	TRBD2	CASSFSGADTDTQYF	TGTGCCAGCAGTTTTAGCGGGGCCGACACAGATACGCAGTATTTT
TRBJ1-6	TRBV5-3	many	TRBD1	CARTLTGGRPSSPLHF	TGTGCCAGAACCCTAACAGGGGGTCGACCGTCGTCACCCCTCCACTTT
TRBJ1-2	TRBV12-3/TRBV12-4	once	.	CASSLRRHGYTF	TGTGCCAGCAGCCTTAGACGGCATGGCTACACCTTC
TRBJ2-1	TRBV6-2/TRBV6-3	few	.	CASSLVDEQFF	TGTGCCAGCAGCCTCGTGGATGAGCAGTTCTTC
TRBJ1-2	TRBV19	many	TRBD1	CASSIDRTGNGGYTF	TGTGCCAGTAGTATAGATCGGACAGGGAACGGTGGCTACACCTTC
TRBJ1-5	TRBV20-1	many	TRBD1	CSAPYPGQAFNQPQHF	TGCAGTGCTCCCTACCCGGGACAGGCCTTCAATCAGCCCCAGCATTTT
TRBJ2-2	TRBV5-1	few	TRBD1	CASSRSTGTANTGELFF	TGCGCCAGCAGCAGATCAACCGGGACAGCGAACACCGGGGAGCTGTTTTTT
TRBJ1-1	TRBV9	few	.	CASSANPRGNTEAFF	TGTGCCAGCAGCGCGAATCCCAGGGGAAACACTGAAGCTTTCTTT
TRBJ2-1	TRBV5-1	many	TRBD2	CASSLALAGDYYNEQFF	TGCGCCAGCAGCTTGGCACTAGCGGGGGACTACTACAATGAGCAGTTCTTC
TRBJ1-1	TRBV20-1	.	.	CSARDGVSWSAEAFF	TGCAGTGCTAGAGATGGTGTATCATGGAGTGCTGAAGCTTTCTTT
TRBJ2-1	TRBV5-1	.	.	CASSSGQGLNEQFF	TGCGCCAGCAGCTCGGGACAAGGACTCAATGAGCAGTTCTTC
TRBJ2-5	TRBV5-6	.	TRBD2	CASSSGLAADGGYGGTQYF	TGTGCCAGCAGCTCCGGACTAGCGGCGGATGGGGGGTATGGGGGGACCCAGTACTTC
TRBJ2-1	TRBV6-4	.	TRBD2	CASSVSGGNSYNEQFF	TGTGCCAGCAGTGTGAGCGGGGGAAACTCCTACAATGAGCAGTTCTTC
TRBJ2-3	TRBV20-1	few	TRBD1	CSARTGSYTQYF	TGCAGTGCGCGGACAGGGTCCTATACGCAGTATTTT
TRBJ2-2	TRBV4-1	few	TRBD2	CASSQEITSGTGELFF	TGCGCCAGCAGCCAAGAGATAACTAGCGGCACCGGGGAGCTGTTTTTT
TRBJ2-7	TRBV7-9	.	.	CASSPQEQYF	TGTGCCAGCAGCCCCCAGGAGCAGTACTTC
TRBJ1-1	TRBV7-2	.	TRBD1	CASSHSVRGTEAFF	TGTGCCAGCAGCCATAGCGTCAGGGGGACTGAAGCTTTCTTT
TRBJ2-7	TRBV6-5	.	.	CASSRDFYEQYF	TGTGCCAGCAGTCGGGACTTTTACGAGCAGTACTTC
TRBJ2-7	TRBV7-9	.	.	CASSPALGYEQYF	TGTGCCAGCAGCCCCGCCCTAGGCTACGAGCAGTACTTC
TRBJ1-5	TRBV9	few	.	CASSVGGGQPQHF	TGTGCCAGCAGCGTAGGGGGGGGACAGCCCCAGCATTTT
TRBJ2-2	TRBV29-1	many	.	CSVEAGAGELFF	TGCAGCGTTGAGGCCGGGGCCGGGGAGCTGTTTTTT
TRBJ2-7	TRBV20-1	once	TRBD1	CSARVRTGLTYEQYF	TGCAGTGCTAGAGTCAGGACAGGACTTACCTACGAGCAGTACTTC
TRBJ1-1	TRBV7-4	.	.	CASSLKITGATEAFF	TGTGCCAGCAGCTTAAAGATCACTGGGGCAACTGAAGCTTTCTTT
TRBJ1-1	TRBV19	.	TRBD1	CASSARDRVVAEAFF	TGTGCCAGTAGTGCCCGGGACAGGGTGGTTGCTGAAGCTTTCTTT
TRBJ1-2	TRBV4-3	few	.	CASSQELPRGVGYGYTF	TGCGCCAGCAGCCAAGAACTCCCACGAGGGGTAGGCTATGGCTACACCTTC
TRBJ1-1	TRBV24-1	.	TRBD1	CATSDNRGHTEAFF	TGTGCCACCAGTGATAACAGGGGGCATACTGAAGCTTTCTTT
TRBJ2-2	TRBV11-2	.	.	CASSFRGTRVGELFF	TGTGCCAGCAGCTTTCGGGGAACTAGAGTCGGGGAGCTGTTTTTT
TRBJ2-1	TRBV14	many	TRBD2	CASSLASGINEQFF	TGTGCCAGCAGTCTCGCTAGCGGGATCAATGAGCAGTTCTTC
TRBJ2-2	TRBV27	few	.	CASSWTWGAGELFF	TGTGCCAGCAGTTGGACGTGGGGGGCCGGGGAGCTGTTTTTT
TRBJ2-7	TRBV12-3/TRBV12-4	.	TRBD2	CASSSRIGAGGNEQYF	TGTGCCAGCAGTTCCCGGATAGGCGCGGGGGGAAACGAGCAGTACTTC
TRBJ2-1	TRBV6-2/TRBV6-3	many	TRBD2	CASRRGGSFHEQFF	TGTGCCAGCCGACGTGGCGGGAGTTTCCATGAGCAGTTCTTC
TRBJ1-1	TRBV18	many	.	CASSPGVSDTEAFF	TGTGCCAGCTCACCTGGGGTTTCGGACACTGAAGCTTTCTTT
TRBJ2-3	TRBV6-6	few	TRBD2	CASNPNPGGNTDTQYF	TGTGCCAGCAATCCGAACCCGGGAGGAAACACAGATACGCAGTATTTT
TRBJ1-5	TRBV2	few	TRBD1	CASSLDRGAGQPQHF	TGTGCCAGCAGCTTAGACAGGGGAGCGGGGCAGCCCCAGCATTTT
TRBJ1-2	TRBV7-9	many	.	CASSPEGFSYGYTF	TGTGCCAGCAGCCCAGAAGGGTTTAGCTATGGCTACACCTTC
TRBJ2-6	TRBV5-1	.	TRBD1	CASSLGTGGGSGANVLTF	TGCGCCAGCAGCTTGGGGACAGGGGGTGGATCTGGGGCCAACGTCCTGACTTTC